Listed here are 20 T cell receptor beta chains from one sample, sequenced in a study of blood T cell repertoires in COVID-19. The table came from immunoSEQ multiplex PCR; TCRdb's copy has only in-frame clones and leaves some out. The data hold 130,000 to 150,000 clones, with about 91% observed a single time. The material sequenced was peripheral blood. Receptors were obtained from a woman between 50 and 59 years old with acute or convalescent COVID-19.

The V gene is TRBV2, the J gene TRBJ1-3; 9 bases are shared with TRBD1. CDR1 SNHLY and CDR2 FYNNEI come from the germline V gene. V dropped 4 bases and J dropped 3; count of bases not matched to a gene: 4. The CDR3 loop spans 15 amino acids. CDR3 region: CASSAQGALGNTIYF. The DNA for the CDR3 is TGTGCCAGCAGTGCACAGGGGGCGCTTGGAAACACCATATATTTT.

The CDR3 nucleotides are TGCGCCAGCAGCTTGATGGGGCGTTACGAGCAGTACTTC. It translates to CASSLMGRYEQYF. The rearrangement links TRBV5-1 to TRBJ2-7; D is possibly TRBD1 (5 bases). The CDR3 spans 13 residues. Per the germline V gene, CDR1 is SGHRS and CDR2 is YFSETQ. V gave up 1 base and J gave up 4 bases, with 9 bases separating them. The variable domain in full, with the rest retrieved from reference TRBV5-1 and TRBJ2-7, is KAGVTQTPRYLIKTRGQQVTLSCSPISGHRSVSWYQQTPGQGLQFLFEYFSETQRNKGNFPGRFSGRQFSNSRSEMNVSTLELGDSALYLCASSLMGRYEQYFGPGTRLTVT.

The rearrangement uses TRBV10-2 and TRBJ2-2; possibly TRBD2 for D (5 bases). CDR1 is WSHSY and CDR2 is SAAADI in the germline V gene. The CDR3 length is 14 residues. Deletions cut 10 bases from V and 1 base from J, with 13 bases between. CDR3 DNA sequence: TGCGCCACTCCGGAGGAGAGGAACACCGGGGAGCTGTTTTTT. Translating gives CATPEERNTGELFF.

The chain links TRBV9 to TRBJ2-5, with a possible D match to TRBD2 (5 bases). The CDR3 length is 14 residues. V lost 0 bases and J lost 2, with 8 bases in between. Germline V gives CDR1 SGDLS, CDR2 YYNGEE. The CDR3 nucleotides are TGTGCCAGCAGCGTAGCCGGGGTACAAGAGACCCAGTACTTC. It encodes CASSVAGVQETQYF. The variable domain in full, completed from reference TRBV9 and TRBJ2-5, reads DSGVTQTPKHLITATGQRVTLRCSPRSGDLSVYWYQQSLDQGLQFLIQYYNGEERAKGNILERFSAQQFPDLHSELNLSSLELGDSALYFCASSVAGVQETQYFGPGTRLLVL.

V gene TRBV6-5 combines with J gene TRBJ1-5; the D is unclear. Germline values: CDR1 MNHEY, CDR2 SVGAGI. This CDR3 contains 15 residues. Deletions cut 5 bases from V and 3 bases from J, with 14 bases between. The CDR3 loop reads CASSKTAGFNQPQHF. Written as DNA, the CDR3 is TGTGCCAGCAGTAAAACAGCGGGGTTCAATCAGCCCCAGCATTTT.

This clone was seen once. The chain recombines TRBV7-9 with TRBJ1-2; 11 positions agree with TRBD1. Trimming at V came to 6 bases and at J to 6 bases, leaving 6 bases not matched to a gene. This CDR3 contains 14 residues. Looked up from germline, CDR1 is SEHNR and CDR2 is FQNEAQ (reference sequence). CDR3 sequence: CASRLGQGGDGYTF. CDR3 nucleotides: TGTGCCAGCAGGTTGGGACAGGGGGGTGATGGCTACACCTTC.

V is TRBV10-1 and J is TRBJ2-1, with D maybe TRBD1 (5 bases). The CDR3 runs 15 residues. CDR1 is WNHNN and CDR2 is SYGVQD in the germline V gene (reference sequence). V was cut by 4 bases and J by 5 bases, with 15 bases left in between. The CDR3 DNA is TGCGCCAGCAGTGCGTCTGGACACGCCAACAATGAGCAGTTCTTC. Protein sequence: CASSASGHANNEQFF.

V gene TRBV6-1 combines with J gene TRBJ1-4; D unclear. Per germline, CDR1 MNHNS and CDR2 SASEGT. The CDR3 covers 18 residues. V dropped 2 bases and J dropped 3 bases, with 19 bases sitting between them. The CDR3: CASSEQAGPLGANEKLFF. The CDR3 DNA sequence: TGTGCCAGCAGTGAACAAGCGGGCCCTTTGGGAGCTAATGAAAAACTGTTTTTT.

The J gene is TRBJ2-3, the V gene TRBV5-4, with 7 bases fitting TRBD1. Germline V gives CDR1 SGHNT, CDR2 YYREEE (reference sequence). This CDR3 region has 15 residues. Unmatched junction bases numbered 7, after V lost 1 base and J lost 5 bases. The DNA for the CDR3 is TGTGCCAGCAGCTTGTACAGGGGTAAAAGAGATACGCAGTATTTT. This sequence encodes CASSLYRGKRDTQYF. The whole variable domain, filled in from reference TRBV5-4 and TRBJ2-3, reads ETGVTQSPTHLIKTRGQQVTLRCSSQSGHNTVSWYQQALGQGPQFIFQYYREEENGRGNFPPRFSGLQFPNYSSELNVNALELDDSALYLCASSLYRGKRDTQYFGPGTRLTVL.

The rearrangement joins TRBV27 to TRBJ1-2; 9 nucleotides match TRBD1. Trimming took 7 bases from V and 5 from J; bases not matched to a gene: 17. Germline lookup yields CDR1 MNHEY and CDR2 SMNVEV (reference sequence). This CDR3 has 17 amino acids. The CDR3 here is CASNPRLDRGSYYGYTF. DNA of the CDR3: TGTGCCAGCAACCCGCGGCTGGACAGGGGATCTTATTATGGCTACACCTTC.

The chain links TRBV7-3 to TRBJ2-3, with D possibly TRBD1 on 5 matching bases. V lost 2 bases and J lost 3, with 12 bases in between. The germline V gene encodes CDR1 SGHTA and CDR2 FQGTGA. The CDR3 spans 15 residues. The DNA for the CDR3 is TGTGCCAGCAGCTTAGTCAGTAGGGGAACAGATACGCAGTATTTT. It specifies CASSLVSRGTDTQYF.

The V call is TRBV10-2, the J call TRBJ1-2, with TRBD1 identical over 9 bases. CDR1 is WSHSY, CDR2 SAAADI, per germline. This CDR3 has 13 residues. V gave up 4 bases and J gave up 6 bases; unmatched junction bases: 3. The DNA of the CDR3 is TGCGCCAGCAGTGCTTGGACAGGGGATGGCTACACCTTC. Protein sequence: CASSAWTGDGYTF.

V usage is TRBV28 and J usage is TRBJ2-1; TRBD2 agrees at 11 bases. Trimming cost V 6 bases and J 3 bases; bases outside gene matches: 16. Germline lookup yields CDR1 MDHEN and CDR2 SYDVKM. The CDR3 is 19 residues long. The CDR3 sequence: CASRSEPYIAGGVYNEQFF. The CDR3 DNA is TGTGCCAGCAGATCGGAACCCTATATAGCGGGGGGGGTCTACAATGAGCAGTTCTTC. Variable domain in full (rest from reference TRBV28 and TRBJ2-1): DVKVTQSSRYLVKRTGEKVFLECVQDMDHENMFWYRQDPGLGLRLIYFSYDVKMKEKGDIPEGYSVSREKKERFSLILESASTNQTSMYLCASRSEPYIAGGVYNEQFFGPGTRLTVL.

This sequence joins TRBV3-1 (or the pseudogene TRBV3-2) and TRBJ2-1; weak D call: TRBD2 (6 bases). There are 15 residues in the CDR3. Germline V gene data show CDR1 as LGHDT and CDR2 as YNNKEL (reference sequence). V dropped 0 bases and J dropped 2 bases, with 8 bases sitting between them. The CDR3 protein is CASSQDAGTYNEQFF. CDR3 bases: TGTGCCAGCAGCCAAGATGCGGGAACCTACAATGAGCAGTTCTTC.

The gene calls are TRBV6-6 and TRBJ1-1, with D possibly TRBD1 on 6 matching bases. This CDR3 is built from 12 residues. The germline V gene encodes CDR1 MNHNY and CDR2 SVGAGI (reference sequence). Deletions cut 5 bases from V and 4 bases from J, with 8 bases between. The CDR3 spells CASSQTGTEAFF. CDR3 bases: TGTGCCAGCAGTCAGACAGGCACTGAAGCTTTCTTT.

The DNA for the CDR3 is TGTGCCTGGAGTGTGGGGACTAGCTCGAGCTCCTACGAGCAGTACTTC. Translated, it gives CAWSVGTSSSSYEQYF. The chain joins TRBV30 to TRBJ2-7; 9 bases are a match to TRBD2. The V gene end was trimmed by 0 bases and the J gene end by 0 bases; junction bases not matched to a gene: 6. The CDR3 has 16 amino acids. CDR1 is GTSNPN and CDR2 is SVGIG in the germline V gene (reference sequence).

This rearrangement joins TRBV30 to TRBJ2-1; TRBD2 aligns across 11 bases. There are 12 residues in the CDR3. Germline V gives CDR1 GTSNPN, CDR2 SVGIG (reference sequence). V trimming: 4 bases; J trimming: 7 bases; junction bases outside the gene matches: 0. CDR3 amino acids: CAWTSGRNEQFF. CDR3 sequence (DNA): TGTGCCTGGACTAGCGGGAGGAATGAGCAGTTCTTC. The variable domain in full, with the rest retrieved from reference TRBV30 and TRBJ2-1, is SQTIHQWPATLVQPVGSPLSLECTVEGTSNPNLYWYRQAAGRGLQLLFYSVGIGQISSEVPQNLSASRPQDRQFILSSKKLLLSDSGFYLCAWTSGRNEQFFGPGTRLTVL.

The chain combines TRBV5-6 with TRBJ2-1; the D gene is possibly TRBD2 (5 bases). Trimming took off 5 bases at V and 8 bases at J, with 20 bases between the two ends. In germline, CDR1 is SGHDT, CDR2 YYEEEE. There are 15 residues in the CDR3. CDR3 in amino acids: CASRSLVSRSDEQFF. CDR3 DNA: TGTGCCAGCAGATCACTAGTATCTCGATCGGATGAGCAGTTCTTC.

The chain uses TRBV28 and TRBJ1-1, with a tentative D call TRBD1 (5 bases). Trimming cost V 3 bases and J 5 bases, with 16 bases left between them. This CDR3 spans 15 amino acids. Per germline, CDR1 MDHEN and CDR2 SYDVKM. CDR3 bases: TGTGCCAGCAGTTTCCTCGGACAAGGCCTAACTGAAGCTTTCTTT. Its translation is CASSFLGQGLTEAFF.

The chain is built from TRBV27 and TRBJ1-2; TRBD1 might be the D (6 bases). Germline V gene data show CDR1 as MNHEY and CDR2 as SMNVEV (reference sequence). This CDR3 has 13 residues. Between the trimmed V and J ends, which lost 5 bases and 7 bases, there was a span of 14 bases. The CDR3 spells CASSPGTSAGYTF. CDR3 nucleotide sequence: TGTGCCAGCAGTCCCGGGACATCGGCTGGCTACACCTTC.